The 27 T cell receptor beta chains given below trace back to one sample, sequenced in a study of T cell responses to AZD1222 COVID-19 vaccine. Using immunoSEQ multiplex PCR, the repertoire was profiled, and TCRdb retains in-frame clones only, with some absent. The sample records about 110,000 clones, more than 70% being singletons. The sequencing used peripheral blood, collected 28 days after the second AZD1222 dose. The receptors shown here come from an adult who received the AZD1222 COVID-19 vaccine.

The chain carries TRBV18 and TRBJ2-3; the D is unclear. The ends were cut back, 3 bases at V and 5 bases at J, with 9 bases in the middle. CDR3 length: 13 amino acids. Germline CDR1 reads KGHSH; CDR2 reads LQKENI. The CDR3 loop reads CASSPSARDTQYF. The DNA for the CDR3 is TGTGCCAGCTCACCGAGTGCCAGAGATACGCAGTATTTT.

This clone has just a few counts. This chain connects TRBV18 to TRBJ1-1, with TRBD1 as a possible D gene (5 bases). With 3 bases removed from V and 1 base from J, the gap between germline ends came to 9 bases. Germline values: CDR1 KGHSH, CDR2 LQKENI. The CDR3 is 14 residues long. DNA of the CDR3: TGTGCCAGCTCACCTGTAGGACAGAACACTGAAGCTTTCTTT. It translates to CASSPVGQNTEAFF. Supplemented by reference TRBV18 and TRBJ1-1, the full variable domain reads NAGVMQNPRHLVRRRGQEARLRCSPMKGHSHVYWYRQLPEEGLKFMVYLQKENIIDESGMPKERFSAEFPKEGPSILRIQQVVRGDSAAYFCASSPVGQNTEAFFGQGTRLTVV.

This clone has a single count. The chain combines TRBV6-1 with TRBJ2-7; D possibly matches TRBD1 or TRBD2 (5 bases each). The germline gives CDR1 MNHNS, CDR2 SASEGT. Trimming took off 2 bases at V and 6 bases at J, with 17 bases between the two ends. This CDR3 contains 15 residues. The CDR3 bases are TGTGCCAGCAGTGAAAACCCCATGGTAGGGACCGAGCAGTACTTC. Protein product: CASSENPMVGTEQYF.

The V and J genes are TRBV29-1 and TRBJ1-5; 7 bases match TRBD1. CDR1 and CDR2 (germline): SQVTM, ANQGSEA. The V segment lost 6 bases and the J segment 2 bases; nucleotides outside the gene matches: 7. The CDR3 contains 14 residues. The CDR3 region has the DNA TGCAGCGTAGGTGGTACAGGGGGCAATCAGCCCCAGCATTTT. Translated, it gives CSVGGTGGNQPQHF.

The CDR3 protein is CASSPRGDLSSYEQYF. For the CDR3, the DNA is TGTGCCAGCAGCCCCCGGGGGGACTTATCCTCCTACGAGCAGTACTTC. This chain uses TRBV9 with TRBJ2-7, with TRBD2 matching over 7 bases. The ends lost 4 bases at V and 0 bases at J; junction bases unmatched: 10. Germline V gene sequence: CDR1 SGDLS, CDR2 YYNGEE. The CDR3 consists of 16 residues. Combining the CDR3 with reference TRBV9 and TRBJ2-7 gives the whole variable domain DSGVTQTPKHLITATGQRVTLRCSPRSGDLSVYWYQQSLDQGLQFLIQYYNGEERAKGNILERFSAQQFPDLHSELNLSSLELGDSALYFCASSPRGDLSSYEQYFGPGTRLTVT.

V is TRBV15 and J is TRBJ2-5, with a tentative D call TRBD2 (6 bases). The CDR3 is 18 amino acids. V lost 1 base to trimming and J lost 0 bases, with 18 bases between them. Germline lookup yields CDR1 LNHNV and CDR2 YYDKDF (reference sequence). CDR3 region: CATSRVRLVGQYQETQYF. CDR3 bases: TGTGCCACCAGCAGAGTAAGACTAGTGGGCCAATACCAAGAGACCCAGTACTTC. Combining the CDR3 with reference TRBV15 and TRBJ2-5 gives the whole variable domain DAMVIQNPRYQVTQFGKPVTLSCSQTLNHNVMYWYQQKSSQAPKLLFHYYDKDFNNEADTPDNFQSRRPNTSFCFLDIRSPGLGDTAMYLCATSRVRLVGQYQETQYFGPGTRLLVL.

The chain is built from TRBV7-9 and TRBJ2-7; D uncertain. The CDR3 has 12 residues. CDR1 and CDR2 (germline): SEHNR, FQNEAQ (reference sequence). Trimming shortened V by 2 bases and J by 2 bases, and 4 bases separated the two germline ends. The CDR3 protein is CASSLNAYEQYF. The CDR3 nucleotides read TGTGCCAGCAGCTTAAATGCCTACGAGCAGTACTTC.

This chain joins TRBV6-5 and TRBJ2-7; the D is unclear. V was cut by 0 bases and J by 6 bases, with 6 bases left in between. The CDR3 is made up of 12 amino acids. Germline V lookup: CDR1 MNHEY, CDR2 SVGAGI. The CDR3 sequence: CASSYSNGEQYF. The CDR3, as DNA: TGTGCCAGCAGTTACTCTAATGGCGAGCAGTACTTC.

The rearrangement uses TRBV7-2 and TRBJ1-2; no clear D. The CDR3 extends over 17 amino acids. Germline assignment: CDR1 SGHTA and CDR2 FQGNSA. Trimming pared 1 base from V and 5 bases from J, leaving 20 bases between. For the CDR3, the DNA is TGTGCCAGCAGCTTAGTCCTAGGCGGCAGGCGTGGGTATGGCTACACCTTC. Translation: CASSLVLGGRRGYGYTF. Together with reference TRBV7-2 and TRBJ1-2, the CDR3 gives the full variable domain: GAGVSQSPSNKVTEKGKDVELRCDPISGHTALYWYRQSLGQGLEFLIYFQGNSAPDKSGLPSDRFSAERTGGSVSTLTIQRTQQEDSAVYLCASSLVLGGRRGYGYTFGSGTRLTVV.

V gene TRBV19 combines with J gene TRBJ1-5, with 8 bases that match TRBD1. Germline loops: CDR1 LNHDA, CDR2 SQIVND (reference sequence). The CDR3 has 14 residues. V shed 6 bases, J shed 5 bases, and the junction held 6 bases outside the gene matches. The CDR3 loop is CASRGGQDYQPQHF. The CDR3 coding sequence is TGTGCCAGTAGAGGGGGACAGGACTATCAGCCCCAGCATTTT.

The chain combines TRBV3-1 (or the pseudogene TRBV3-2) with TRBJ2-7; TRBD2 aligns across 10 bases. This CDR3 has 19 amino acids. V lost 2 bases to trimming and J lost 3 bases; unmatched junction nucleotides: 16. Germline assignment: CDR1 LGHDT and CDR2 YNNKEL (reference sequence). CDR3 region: CASSQRDRRSGRVVYEQYF. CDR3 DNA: TGTGCCAGCAGCCAAAGGGACCGGAGAAGCGGGAGGGTAGTCTACGAGCAGTACTTC.

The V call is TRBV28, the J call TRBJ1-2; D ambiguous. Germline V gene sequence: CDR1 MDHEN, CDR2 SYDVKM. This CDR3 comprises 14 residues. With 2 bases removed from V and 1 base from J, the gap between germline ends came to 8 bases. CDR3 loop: CASSLPTINYGYTF. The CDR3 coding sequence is TGTGCCAGCAGTTTACCGACAATTAACTATGGCTACACCTTC.

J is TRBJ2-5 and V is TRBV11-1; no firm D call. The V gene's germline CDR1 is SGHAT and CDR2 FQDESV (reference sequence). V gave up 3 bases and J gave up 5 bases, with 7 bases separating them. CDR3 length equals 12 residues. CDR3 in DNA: TGTGCCAGCAGCTTGGGAATGGAGACCCAGTACTTC. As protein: CASSLGMETQYF.

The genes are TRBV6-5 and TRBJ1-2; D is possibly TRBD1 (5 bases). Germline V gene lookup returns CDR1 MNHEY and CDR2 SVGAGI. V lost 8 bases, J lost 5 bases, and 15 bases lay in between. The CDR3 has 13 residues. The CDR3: CASRSRGVYGYTF. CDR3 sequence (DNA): TGTGCCAGCCGGAGCCGGGGGGTATATGGCTACACCTTC.

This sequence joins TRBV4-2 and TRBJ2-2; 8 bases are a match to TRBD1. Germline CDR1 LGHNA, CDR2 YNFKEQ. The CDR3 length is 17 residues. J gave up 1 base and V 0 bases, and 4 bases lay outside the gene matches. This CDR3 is CASSQEYRGVNTGELFF. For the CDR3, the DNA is TGTGCCAGCAGCCAAGAGTACAGGGGGGTGAACACCGGGGAGCTGTTTTTT.

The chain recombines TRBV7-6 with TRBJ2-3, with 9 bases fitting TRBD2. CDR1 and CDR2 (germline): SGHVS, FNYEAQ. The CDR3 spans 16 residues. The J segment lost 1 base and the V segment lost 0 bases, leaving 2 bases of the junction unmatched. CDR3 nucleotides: TGTGCCAGCAGCTTAGCAGGGACTAGCCGCACAGATACGCAGTATTTT. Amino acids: CASSLAGTSRTDTQYF.

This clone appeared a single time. CDR3 nucleotide sequence: TGCGCCAGCAGCCAAGATCAAAGATCAGCAGGGGAGCTGTTTTTT. This sequence encodes CASSQDQRSAGELFF. This chain links TRBV4-1 with TRBJ2-2; D uncertain. The V gene's germline CDR1 is MGHRA and CDR2 YSYEKL. The germline V and J ends were trimmed by 0 bases and 8 bases, with 13 bases remaining between them. This CDR3 is built from 15 residues.

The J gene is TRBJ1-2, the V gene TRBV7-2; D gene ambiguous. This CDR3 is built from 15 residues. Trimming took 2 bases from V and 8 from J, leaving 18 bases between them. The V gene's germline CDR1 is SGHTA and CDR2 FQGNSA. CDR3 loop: CASSLIAEAGPGYTF. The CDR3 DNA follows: TGTGCCAGCAGCTTAATAGCGGAGGCCGGGCCGGGCTACACCTTC. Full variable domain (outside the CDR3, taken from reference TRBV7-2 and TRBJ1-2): GAGVSQSPSNKVTEKGKDVELRCDPISGHTALYWYRQSLGQGLEFLIYFQGNSAPDKSGLPSDRFSAERTGGSVSTLTIQRTQQEDSAVYLCASSLIAEAGPGYTFGSGTRLTVV.

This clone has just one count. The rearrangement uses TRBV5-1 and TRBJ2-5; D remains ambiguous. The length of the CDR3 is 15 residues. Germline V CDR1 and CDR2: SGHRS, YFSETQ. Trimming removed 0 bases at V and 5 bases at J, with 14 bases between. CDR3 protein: CASSLERVRQETQYF. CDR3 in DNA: TGCGCCAGCAGCTTGGAAAGGGTGAGGCAGGAGACCCAGTACTTC.

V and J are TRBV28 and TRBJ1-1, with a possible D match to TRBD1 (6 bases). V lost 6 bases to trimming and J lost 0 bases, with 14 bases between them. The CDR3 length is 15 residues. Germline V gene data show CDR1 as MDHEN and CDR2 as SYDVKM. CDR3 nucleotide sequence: TGTGCCAGCAGCTTACCGGGACACCTGAACACTGAAGCTTTCTTT. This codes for CASSLPGHLNTEAFF.

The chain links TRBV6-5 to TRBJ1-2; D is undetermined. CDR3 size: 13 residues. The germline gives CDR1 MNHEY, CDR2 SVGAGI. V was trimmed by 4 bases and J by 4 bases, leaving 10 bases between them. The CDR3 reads CASSSSRIYGYTF. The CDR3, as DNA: TGTGCCAGCAGTTCCAGCCGGATCTATGGCTACACCTTC.

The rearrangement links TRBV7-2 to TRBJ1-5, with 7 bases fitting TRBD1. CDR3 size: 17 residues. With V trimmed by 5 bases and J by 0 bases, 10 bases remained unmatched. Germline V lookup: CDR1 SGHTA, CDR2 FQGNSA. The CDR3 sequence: CASSPHTGALSNQPQHF. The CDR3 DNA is TGTGCCAGCAGCCCTCATACAGGGGCTCTTAGCAATCAGCCCCAGCATTTT.

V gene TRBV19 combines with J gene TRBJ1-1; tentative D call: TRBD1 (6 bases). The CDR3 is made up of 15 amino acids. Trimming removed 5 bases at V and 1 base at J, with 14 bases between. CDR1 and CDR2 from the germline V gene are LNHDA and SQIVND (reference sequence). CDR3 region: CASSFRDISNTEAFF. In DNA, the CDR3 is TGTGCCAGTAGTTTCCGGGACATATCGAACACTGAAGCTTTCTTT. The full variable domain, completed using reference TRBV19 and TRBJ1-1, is DGGITQSPKYLFRKEGQNVTLSCEQNLNHDAMYWYRQDPGQGLRLIYYSQIVNDFQKGDIAEGYSVSREKKESFPLTVTSAQKNPTAFYLCASSFRDISNTEAFFGQGTRLTVV.

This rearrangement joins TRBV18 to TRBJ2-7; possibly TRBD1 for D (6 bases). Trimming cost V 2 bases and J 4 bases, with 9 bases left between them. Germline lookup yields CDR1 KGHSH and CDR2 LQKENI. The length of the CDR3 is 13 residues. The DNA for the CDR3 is TGTGCCAGCTCACCAAACAGGGTTTACGAGCAGTACTTC. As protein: CASSPNRVYEQYF.

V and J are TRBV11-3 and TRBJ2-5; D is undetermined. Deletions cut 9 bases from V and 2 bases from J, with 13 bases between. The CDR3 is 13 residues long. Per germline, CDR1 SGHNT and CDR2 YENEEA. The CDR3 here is CASSGEPQETQYF. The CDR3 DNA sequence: TGTGCCAGTTCAGGCGAACCTCAAGAGACCCAGTACTTC. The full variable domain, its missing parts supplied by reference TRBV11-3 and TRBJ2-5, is EAGVVQSPRYKIIEKKQPVAFWCNPISGHNTLYWYLQNLGQGPELLIRYENEEAVDDSQLPKDRFSAERLKGVDSTLKIQPAELGDSAVYLCASSGEPQETQYFGPGTRLLVL.

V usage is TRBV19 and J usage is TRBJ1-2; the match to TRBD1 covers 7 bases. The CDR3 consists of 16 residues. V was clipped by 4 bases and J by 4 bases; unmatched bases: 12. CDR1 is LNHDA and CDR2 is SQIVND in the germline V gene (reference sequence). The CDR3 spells CASSTASGGNSYGYTF. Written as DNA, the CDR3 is TGTGCCAGTAGTACAGCCTCAGGGGGTAATAGCTATGGCTACACCTTC. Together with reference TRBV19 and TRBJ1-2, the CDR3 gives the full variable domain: DGGITQSPKYLFRKEGQNVTLSCEQNLNHDAMYWYRQDPGQGLRLIYYSQIVNDFQKGDIAEGYSVSREKKESFPLTVTSAQKNPTAFYLCASSTASGGNSYGYTFGSGTRLTVV.

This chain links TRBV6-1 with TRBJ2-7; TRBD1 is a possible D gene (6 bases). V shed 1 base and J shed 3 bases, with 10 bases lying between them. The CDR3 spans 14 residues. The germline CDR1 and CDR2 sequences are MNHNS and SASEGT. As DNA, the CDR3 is TGTGCCAGCAGTGAAGACATCAGGGGCTACGAGCAGTACTTC. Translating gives CASSEDIRGYEQYF.